A single sample is the source of the 10 T cell receptor beta chains below, sequenced in a study of CD8+CD57+ T cells in acquired aplastic anemia. Patients chosen for sequencing had CD8+CD57+ cells that had expanded, as shown by flow cytometry. According to the study, genomic DNA was the template for TCR beta VDJ and CDR3 profiling. TCRdb reprocessed the reads via MiXCR and lists one record per CDR3 protein. Here the sample spans approximately 80,000 distinct CDR3 sequences, 55% to 75% being singletons. Sequencing input: sorted CD4+, CD8+, or CD8+CD57+ T cells (not recorded which) from PBMCs. These receptors were taken from a human donor with aplastic anemia.

CDR3 nucleotides: TGTGCCAGCAGCGGGGGCAGAACCGGGCGGGAGACCCAGTACTTC. Amino acids: CASSGGRTGRETQYF. The chain uses TRBV7-3 and TRBJ2-5; tentatively, D is TRBD1 (6 bases). The CDR3 is made up of 15 amino acids. Trimming removed 5 bases at V and 5 bases at J, with 18 bases between. Germline loops: CDR1 SGHTA, CDR2 FQGTGA.

The table lists this clonotype with many counts. J is TRBJ2-3 and V is TRBV9, with TRBD2 identical over 9 bases. Trimming cost V 0 bases and J 0 bases; bases outside gene matches: 5. Looked up from germline, CDR1 is SGDLS and CDR2 is YYNGEE. The CDR3 length is 17 residues. CDR3 sequence: CASSVETSGISTDTQYF. The CDR3 region has the DNA TGTGCCAGCAGCGTAGAGACTAGCGGCATAAGCACAGATACGCAGTATTTT.

The V gene is TRBV20-1, the J gene TRBJ2-1; TRBD2 matches 7 bases. CDR1 and CDR2 from the germline V gene are DFQATT and SNEGSKA (reference sequence). With 3 bases clipped from V and 3 bases from J, the junction kept 5 bases outside the gene matches. The CDR3 is made up of 14 amino acids. This CDR3 reads CSARRGGGYNEQFF. The CDR3 nucleotides are TGCAGTGCTAGGAGGGGCGGGGGCTACAATGAGCAGTTCTTC.

The V gene is TRBV20-1, the J gene TRBJ2-7; a possible D gene is TRBD2 (7 bases). Trimming stripped 2 bases from V and 0 bases from J, with 14 bases between. Germline CDR1 is DFQATT and CDR2 is SNEGSKA (reference sequence). This CDR3 is built from 15 residues. CDR3 amino acids: CSARKGGLNSYEQYF. The DNA of the CDR3 is TGCAGTGCTAGAAAGGGGGGGCTCAACTCCTACGAGCAGTACTTC.

In its sample, this clonotype was seen a few times. V gene TRBV7-9 combines with J gene TRBJ2-1, with D unresolved. Germline CDR1 reads SEHNR; CDR2 reads FQNEAQ (reference sequence). V lost 0 bases, J lost 4 bases, and 4 bases lay in between. This CDR3 spans 13 amino acids. The DNA of the CDR3 is TGTGCCAGCAGCTTAGCACAGTACAATGAGCAGTTCTTC. Translating gives CASSLAQYNEQFF.

CDR3 region: CASSMGRQGTDTQYF. For the CDR3, the DNA is TGTGCCAGTAGTATGGGACGACAGGGCACAGATACGCAGTATTTT. The V and J genes are TRBV19 and TRBJ2-3, with a tentative D call TRBD1 (6 bases). CDR1 LNHDA and CDR2 SQIVND come from the germline V gene (reference sequence). The CDR3 has 15 residues. The V and J ends lost 3 bases and 1 base respectively, with 11 bases between them.

The rearrangement joins TRBV29-1 to TRBJ2-7; the D gene is possibly TRBD1 (5 bases). In germline, CDR1 is SQVTM, CDR2 ANQGSEA. The CDR3 loop spans 15 amino acids. V was shortened by 6 bases and J by 0 bases, with 18 bases between the two germline ends. The CDR3 is CSVYGHTESSYEQYF. The CDR3 DNA sequence: TGCAGCGTATATGGACATACAGAGAGCTCCTACGAGCAGTACTTC.

J is TRBJ1-2 and V is TRBV4-2; TRBD1 matches 10 bases. The V gene's germline CDR1 is LGHNA and CDR2 YNFKEQ. The CDR3 contains 14 residues. Trimming removed 5 bases from V and 3 bases from J; junction bases left unmatched: 3. CDR3 DNA sequence: TGTGCCAGCAGCACCGGGACAGGGGACTATGGCTACACCTTC. Protein sequence: CASSTGTGDYGYTF.

The CDR3 sequence: CSARRTGIYGYTF. The CDR3, as DNA: TGCAGTGCTAGACGGACAGGTATCTATGGCTACACCTTC. V usage is TRBV20-1 and J usage is TRBJ1-2; 7 bases fit TRBD1. V lost 2 bases, J lost 4 bases, and 4 bases stayed unmatched. From germline, CDR1 is DFQATT and CDR2 SNEGSKA (reference sequence). This CDR3 contains 13 residues.

The gene calls are TRBV20-1 and TRBJ2-7, with 7 bases identical to TRBD1. CDR1 and CDR2 (germline): DFQATT, SNEGSKA (reference sequence). The CDR3 totals 12 residues. V shed 3 bases and J 5 bases; nucleotides not matched to a gene: 4. In DNA form, the CDR3 reads TGCAGTGCTAGGACAGGGCTGGACGAGCAGTACTTC. Translating it yields CSARTGLDEQYF.